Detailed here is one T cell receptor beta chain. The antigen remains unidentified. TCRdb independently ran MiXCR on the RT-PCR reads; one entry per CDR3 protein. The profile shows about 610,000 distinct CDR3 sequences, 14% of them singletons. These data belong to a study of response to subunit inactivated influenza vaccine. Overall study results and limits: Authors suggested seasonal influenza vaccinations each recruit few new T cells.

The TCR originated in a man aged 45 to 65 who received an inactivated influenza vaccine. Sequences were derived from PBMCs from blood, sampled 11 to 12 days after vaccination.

The CDR3 DNA sequence: TGTGCCAGCAGCGGAGGACTAGCGGGGGAGGAGACCCAGTACTTC. Translated, it gives CASSGGLAGEETQYF. This chain links TRBV9 with TRBJ2-5; TRBD2 aligns across 13 bases. Trimming removed 3 bases from V and 5 bases from J; junction bases left unmatched: 4. Germline loops: CDR1 SGDLS, CDR2 YYNGEE. The CDR3 totals 15 residues.